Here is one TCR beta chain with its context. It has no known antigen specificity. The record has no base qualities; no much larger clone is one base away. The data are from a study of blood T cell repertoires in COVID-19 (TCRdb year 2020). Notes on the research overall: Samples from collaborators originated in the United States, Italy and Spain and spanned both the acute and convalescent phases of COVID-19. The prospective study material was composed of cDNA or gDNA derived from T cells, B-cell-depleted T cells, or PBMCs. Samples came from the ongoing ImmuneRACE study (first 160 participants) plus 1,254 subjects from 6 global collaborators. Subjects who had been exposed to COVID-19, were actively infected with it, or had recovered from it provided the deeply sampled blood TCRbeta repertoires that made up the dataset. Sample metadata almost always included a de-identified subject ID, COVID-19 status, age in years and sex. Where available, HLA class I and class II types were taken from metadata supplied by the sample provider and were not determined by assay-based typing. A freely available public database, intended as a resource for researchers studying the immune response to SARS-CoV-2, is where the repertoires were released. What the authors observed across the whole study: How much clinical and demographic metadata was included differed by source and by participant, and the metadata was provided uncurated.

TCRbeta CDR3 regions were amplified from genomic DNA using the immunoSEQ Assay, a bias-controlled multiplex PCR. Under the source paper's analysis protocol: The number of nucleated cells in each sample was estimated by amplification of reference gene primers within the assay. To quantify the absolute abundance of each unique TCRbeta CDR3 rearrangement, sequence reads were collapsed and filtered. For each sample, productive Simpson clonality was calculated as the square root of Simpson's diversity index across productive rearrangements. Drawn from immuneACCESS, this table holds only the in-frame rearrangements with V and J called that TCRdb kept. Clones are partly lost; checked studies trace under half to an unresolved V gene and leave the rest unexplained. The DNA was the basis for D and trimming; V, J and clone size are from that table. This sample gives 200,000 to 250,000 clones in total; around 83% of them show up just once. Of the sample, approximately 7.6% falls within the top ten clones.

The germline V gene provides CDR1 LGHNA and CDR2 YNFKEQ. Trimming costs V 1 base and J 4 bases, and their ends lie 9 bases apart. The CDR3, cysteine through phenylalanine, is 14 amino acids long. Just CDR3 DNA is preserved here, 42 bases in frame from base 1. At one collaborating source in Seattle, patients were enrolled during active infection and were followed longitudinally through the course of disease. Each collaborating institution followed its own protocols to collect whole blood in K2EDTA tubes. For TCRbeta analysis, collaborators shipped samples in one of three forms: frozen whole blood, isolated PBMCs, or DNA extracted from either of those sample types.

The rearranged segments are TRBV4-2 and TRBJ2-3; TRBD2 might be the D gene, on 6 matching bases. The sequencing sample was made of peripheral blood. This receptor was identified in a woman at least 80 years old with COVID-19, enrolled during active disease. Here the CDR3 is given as CASSQAREPDTQYF. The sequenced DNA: TGTGCCAGCAGCCAAGCCCGGGAGCCAGATACGCAGTATTTT.